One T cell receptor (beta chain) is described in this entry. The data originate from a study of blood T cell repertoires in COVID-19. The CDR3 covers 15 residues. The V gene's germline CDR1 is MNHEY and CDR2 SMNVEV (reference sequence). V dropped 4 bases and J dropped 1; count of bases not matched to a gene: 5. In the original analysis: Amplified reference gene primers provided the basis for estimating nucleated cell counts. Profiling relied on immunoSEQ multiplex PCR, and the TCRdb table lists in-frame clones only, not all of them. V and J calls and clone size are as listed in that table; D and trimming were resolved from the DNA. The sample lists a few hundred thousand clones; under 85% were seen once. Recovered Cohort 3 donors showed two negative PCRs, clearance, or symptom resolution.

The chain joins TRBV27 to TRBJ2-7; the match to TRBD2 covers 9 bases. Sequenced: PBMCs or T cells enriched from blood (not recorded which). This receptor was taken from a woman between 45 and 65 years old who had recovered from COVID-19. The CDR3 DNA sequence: TGTGCCAGCAGTTCCCGACTAGCGGAGTCCTACGAGCAGTACTTC. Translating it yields CASSSRLAESYEQYF.